This T cell receptor beta chain emerged from a study of beta chain features in type 1 diabetes. Study outcomes and limitations: When Type 1 diabetes patients were examined, their TCRB CDR3s proved moderately but significantly shorter in all four CD4+ subsets.

Germline CDR1 reads KGHSH; CDR2 reads LQKENI. Trimming took off 2 bases at V and 9 bases at J, with 10 bases between the two ends. The CDR3 contains 12 residues. This clone was found a few times. Its antigen is unknown. Sequenced material consisted of expressed TCRB transcripts (all of the isolated RNA was reverse transcribed). Repertoires were generated with immunoSEQ multiplex PCR, while TCRdb's copy carries only in-frame clones and drops some. The table shows hundreds of thousands of clones, with more than 13% occurring only once. Input material: naive CD4+ T cells from blood. This clonotype was obtained from a young man with type 1 diabetes. This sequence joins TRBV18 and TRBJ1-1; unclear D gene. In DNA form, the CDR3 reads TGTGCCAGCTCACCAGGGGTGGCAAAAGCTTTCTTT. Translation gives CASSPGVAKAFF.